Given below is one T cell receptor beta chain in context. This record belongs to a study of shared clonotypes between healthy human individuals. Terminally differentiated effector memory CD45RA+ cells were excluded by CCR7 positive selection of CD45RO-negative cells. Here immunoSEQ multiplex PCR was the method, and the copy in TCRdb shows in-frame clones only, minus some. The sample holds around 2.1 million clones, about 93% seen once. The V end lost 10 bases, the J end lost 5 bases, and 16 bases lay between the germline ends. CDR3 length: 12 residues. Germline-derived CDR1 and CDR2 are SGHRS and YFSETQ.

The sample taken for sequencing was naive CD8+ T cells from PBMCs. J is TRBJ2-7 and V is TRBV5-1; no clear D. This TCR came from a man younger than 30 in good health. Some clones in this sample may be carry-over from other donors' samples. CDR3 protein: CASWVLRNEQYF. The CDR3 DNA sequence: TGCGCCTCGTGGGTCTTGAGGAACGAGCAGTACTTC.